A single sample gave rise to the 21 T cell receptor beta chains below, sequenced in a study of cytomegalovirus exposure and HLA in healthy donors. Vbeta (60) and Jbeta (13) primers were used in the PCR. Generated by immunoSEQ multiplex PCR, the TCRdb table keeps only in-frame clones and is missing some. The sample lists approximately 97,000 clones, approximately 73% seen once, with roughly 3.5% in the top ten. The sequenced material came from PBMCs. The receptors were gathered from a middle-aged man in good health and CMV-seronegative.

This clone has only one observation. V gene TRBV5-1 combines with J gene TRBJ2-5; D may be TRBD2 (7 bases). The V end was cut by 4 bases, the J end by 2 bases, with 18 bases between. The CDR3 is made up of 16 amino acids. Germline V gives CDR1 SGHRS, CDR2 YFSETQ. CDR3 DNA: TGCGCCAGCAGCCCGGGGGCTAGCGGACTACAAGAGACCCAGTACTTC. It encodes CASSPGASGLQETQYF.

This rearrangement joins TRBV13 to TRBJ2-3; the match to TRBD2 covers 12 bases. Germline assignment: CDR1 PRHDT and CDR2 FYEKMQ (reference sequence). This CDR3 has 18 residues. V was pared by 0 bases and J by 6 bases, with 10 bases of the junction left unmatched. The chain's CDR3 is CASSLGRLAGGPGDTQYF. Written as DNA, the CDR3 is TGTGCCAGCAGCTTAGGTCGGCTAGCGGGGGGGCCGGGGGATACGCAGTATTTT. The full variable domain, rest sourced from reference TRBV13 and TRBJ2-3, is AAGVIQSPRHLIKEKRETATLKCYPIPRHDTVYWYQQGPGQDPQFLISFYEKMQSDKGSIPDRFSAQQFSDYHSELNMSSLELGDSALYFCASSLGRLAGGPGDTQYFGPGTRLTVL.

The CDR3 sequence is CSVEGRIGGQGTYNEQFF. CDR3 coding DNA: TGCAGCGTTGAAGGGCGAATTGGAGGACAGGGAACCTACAATGAGCAGTTCTTC. The chain couples TRBV29-1 to TRBJ2-1; 8 bases are shared with TRBD1. Germline V gene data show CDR1 as SQVTM and CDR2 as ANQGSEA. Trimming removed 1 base from V and 2 bases from J; junction bases left unmatched: 13. The CDR3 covers 18 residues.

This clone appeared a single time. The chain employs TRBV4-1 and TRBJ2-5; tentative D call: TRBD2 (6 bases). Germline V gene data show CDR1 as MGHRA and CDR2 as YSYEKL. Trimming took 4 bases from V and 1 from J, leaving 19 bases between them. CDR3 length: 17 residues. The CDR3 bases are TGCGCCAGCAGCCGACTAGGGGCAGGGCCGTTCCAAGAGACCCAGTACTTC. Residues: CASSRLGAGPFQETQYF.

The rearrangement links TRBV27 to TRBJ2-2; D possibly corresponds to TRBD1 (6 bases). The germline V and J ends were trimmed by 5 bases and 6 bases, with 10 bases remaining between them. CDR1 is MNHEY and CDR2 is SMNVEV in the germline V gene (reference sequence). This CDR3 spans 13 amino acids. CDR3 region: CASSMTGPGELFF. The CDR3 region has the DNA TGTGCCAGCAGTATGACAGGTCCCGGGGAGCTGTTTTTT.

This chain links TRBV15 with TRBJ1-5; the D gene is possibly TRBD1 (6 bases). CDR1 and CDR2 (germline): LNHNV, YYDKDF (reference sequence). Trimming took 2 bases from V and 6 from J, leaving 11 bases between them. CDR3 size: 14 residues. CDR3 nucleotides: TGTGCCACCAGCAGACGACAGGTTTCTCAGCCCCAGCATTTT. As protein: CATSRRQVSQPQHF.

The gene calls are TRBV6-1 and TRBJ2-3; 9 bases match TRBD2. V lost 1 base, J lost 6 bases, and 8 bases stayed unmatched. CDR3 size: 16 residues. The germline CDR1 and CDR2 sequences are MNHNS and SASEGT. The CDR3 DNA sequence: TGTGCCAGCAGTGAAGGAAGCGGGGGGATGGAGGATACGCAGTATTTT. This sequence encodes CASSEGSGGMEDTQYF.

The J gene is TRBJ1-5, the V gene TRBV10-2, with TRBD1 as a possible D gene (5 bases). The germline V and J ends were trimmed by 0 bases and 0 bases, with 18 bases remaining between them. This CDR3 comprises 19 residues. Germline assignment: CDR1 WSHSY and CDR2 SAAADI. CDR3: CASSESGQWEAYSNQPQHF. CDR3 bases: TGCGCCAGCAGTGAGTCGGGGCAGTGGGAGGCTTATAGCAATCAGCCCCAGCATTTT.

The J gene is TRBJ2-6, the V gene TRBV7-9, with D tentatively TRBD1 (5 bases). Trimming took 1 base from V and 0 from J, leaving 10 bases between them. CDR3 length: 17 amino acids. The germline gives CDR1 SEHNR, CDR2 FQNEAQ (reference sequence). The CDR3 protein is CASSLVRGFSGANVLTF. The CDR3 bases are TGTGCCAGCAGCTTAGTTAGGGGCTTCTCTGGGGCCAACGTCCTGACTTTC.

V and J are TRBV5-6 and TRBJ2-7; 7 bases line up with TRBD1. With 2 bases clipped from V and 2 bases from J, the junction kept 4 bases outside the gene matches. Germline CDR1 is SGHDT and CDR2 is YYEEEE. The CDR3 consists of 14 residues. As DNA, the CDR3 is TGTGCCAGCAGCTTCCGGACAGGTGCCTACGAGCAGTACTTC. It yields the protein CASSFRTGAYEQYF.

The CDR3 reads CASRGVGGGYTEAFF. As DNA, the CDR3 is TGTGCCAGCAGAGGCGTCGGGGGAGGATACACTGAAGCTTTCTTT. The chain has TRBV2 and TRBJ1-1; perhaps TRBD1 as D (5 bases). V shed 6 bases and J shed 3 bases, with 17 bases lying between them. The CDR3 length is 15 residues. Germline CDR1 and CDR2: SNHLY and FYNNEI.

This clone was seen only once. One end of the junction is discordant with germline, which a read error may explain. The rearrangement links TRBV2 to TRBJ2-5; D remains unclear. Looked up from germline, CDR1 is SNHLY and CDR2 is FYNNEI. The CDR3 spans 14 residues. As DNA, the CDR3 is TGTGCCAGCAGTGGAGGATCGACCCAAGCGACCCAGTACTTC. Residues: CASSGGSTQATQYF.

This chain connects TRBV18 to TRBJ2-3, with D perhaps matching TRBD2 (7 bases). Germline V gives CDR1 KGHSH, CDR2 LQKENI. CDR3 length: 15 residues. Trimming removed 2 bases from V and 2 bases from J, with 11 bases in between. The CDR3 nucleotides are TGTGCCAGCTCACCAGCGGGGGCACTCACAGATACGCAGTATTTT. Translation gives CASSPAGALTDTQYF.

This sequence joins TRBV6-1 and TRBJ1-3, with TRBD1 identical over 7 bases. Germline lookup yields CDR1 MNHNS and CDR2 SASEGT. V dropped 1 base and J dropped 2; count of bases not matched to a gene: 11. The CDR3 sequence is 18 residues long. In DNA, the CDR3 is TGTGCCAGCAGTGAAGAGGTAGTAAATACAGGGGCTGGAAACACCATATATTTT. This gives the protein CASSEEVVNTGAGNTIYF.

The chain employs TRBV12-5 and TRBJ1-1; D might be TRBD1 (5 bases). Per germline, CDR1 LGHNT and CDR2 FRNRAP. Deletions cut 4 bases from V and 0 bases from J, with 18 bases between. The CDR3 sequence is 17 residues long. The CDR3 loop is CASGYGAREGMNTEAFF. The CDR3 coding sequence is TGTGCTAGTGGTTATGGGGCGCGGGAAGGGATGAACACTGAAGCTTTCTTT. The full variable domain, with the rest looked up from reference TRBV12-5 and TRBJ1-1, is DARVTQTPRHKVTEMGQEVTMRCQPILGHNTVFWYRQTMMQGLELLAYFRNRAPLDDSGMPKDRFSAEMPDATLATLKIQPSEPRDSAVYFCASGYGAREGMNTEAFFGQGTRLTVV.

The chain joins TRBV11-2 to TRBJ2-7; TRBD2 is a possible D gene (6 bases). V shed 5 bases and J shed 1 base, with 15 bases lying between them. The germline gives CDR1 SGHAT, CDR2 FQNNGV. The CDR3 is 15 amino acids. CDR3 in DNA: TGTGCCAGCAGCCGCGTAGGGACTTCATCCTACGAGCAGTACTTC. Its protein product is CASSRVGTSSYEQYF.

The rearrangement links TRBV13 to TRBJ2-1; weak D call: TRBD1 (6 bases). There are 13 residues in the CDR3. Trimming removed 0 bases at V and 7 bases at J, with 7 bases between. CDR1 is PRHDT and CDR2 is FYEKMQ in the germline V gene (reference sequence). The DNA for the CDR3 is TGTGCCAGCAGCTTAGGGAGGGGGAATGAGCAGTTCTTC. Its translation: CASSLGRGNEQFF.

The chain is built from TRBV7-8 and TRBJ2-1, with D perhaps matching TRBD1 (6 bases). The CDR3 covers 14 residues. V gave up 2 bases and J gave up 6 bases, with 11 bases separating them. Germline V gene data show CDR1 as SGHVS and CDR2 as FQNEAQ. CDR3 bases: TGTGCCAGCAGCTTAATGGCAGGGGTCAATGAGCAGTTCTTC. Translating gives CASSLMAGVNEQFF.

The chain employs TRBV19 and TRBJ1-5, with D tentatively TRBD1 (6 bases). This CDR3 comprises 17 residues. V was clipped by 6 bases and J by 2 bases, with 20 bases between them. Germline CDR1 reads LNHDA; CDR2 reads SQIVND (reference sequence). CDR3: CASSPPRGGSGNQPQHF. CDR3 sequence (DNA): TGTGCCAGTAGCCCCCCTAGGGGGGGGTCGGGCAATCAGCCCCAGCATTTT. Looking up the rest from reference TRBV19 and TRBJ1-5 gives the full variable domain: DGGITQSPKYLFRKEGQNVTLSCEQNLNHDAMYWYRQDPGQGLRLIYYSQIVNDFQKGDIAEGYSVSREKKESFPLTVTSAQKNPTAFYLCASSPPRGGSGNQPQHFGDGTRLSIL.

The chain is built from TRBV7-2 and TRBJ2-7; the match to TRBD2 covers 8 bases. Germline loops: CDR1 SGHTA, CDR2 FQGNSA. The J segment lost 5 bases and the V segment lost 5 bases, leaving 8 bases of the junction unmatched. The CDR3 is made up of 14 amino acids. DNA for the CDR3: TGTGCCAGCAGCCCTACAGCGGGGGTCAACGAGCAGTACTTC. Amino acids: CASSPTAGVNEQYF. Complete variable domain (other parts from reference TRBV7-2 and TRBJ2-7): GAGVSQSPSNKVTEKGKDVELRCDPISGHTALYWYRQSLGQGLEFLIYFQGNSAPDKSGLPSDRFSAERTGGSVSTLTIQRTQQEDSAVYLCASSPTAGVNEQYFGPGTRLTVT.

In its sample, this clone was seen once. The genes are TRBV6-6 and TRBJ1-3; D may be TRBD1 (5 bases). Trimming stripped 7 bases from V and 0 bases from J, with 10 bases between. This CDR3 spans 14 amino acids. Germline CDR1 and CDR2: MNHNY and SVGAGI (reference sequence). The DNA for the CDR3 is TGTGCCAGCACCGGACACAACTCTGGAAACACCATATATTTT. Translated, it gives CASTGHNSGNTIYF.